These 16 T cell receptor beta chains were sequenced from one sample in a study of blood T cells in healthy people across ages. Combining a sample-barcoded 5' primer with a J-beta primer mix, a second PCR ran for roughly 7 to 11 cycles. One entry per CDR3 protein results from TCRdb running MiXCR on the 5' RACE reads. Counted here are under 800,000 distinct CDR3 sequences, around 20% occurring once; the ten biggest clones make up roughly 3.4%. Sequencing was performed on blood. These receptors were obtained from a man between 65 and 85 years old in good health.

A few counts support this clonotype. For the CDR3, the DNA is TGTGCCAGTAGGGATGGGACTGACTCCTACGAGCAGTACTTC. Its translation is CASRDGTDSYEQYF. The chain links TRBV19 to TRBJ2-5; TRBD2 is a possible D gene (6 bases). The assigned J gene may be wrong: the sequence end matches TRBJ2-7 better. The CDR3 has 14 residues. Germline CDR1 is LNHDA and CDR2 is SQIVND (reference sequence).

The chain links TRBV5-8 to TRBJ1-2; no reliable D call. Trimming removed 5 bases from V and 0 bases from J, with 11 bases in between. The germline gives CDR1 SGHTS, CDR2 YDEGEE. The CDR3 is made up of 14 amino acids. The CDR3 DNA reads as TGTGCCAGCAGGCCTTTGGGGACTAACTATGGCTACACCTTC. Its protein product is CASRPLGTNYGYTF. Using reference TRBV5-8 and TRBJ1-2 for the parts outside the CDR3, the full variable domain is EAGVTQSPTHLIKTRGQQATLRCSPISGHTSVYWYQQALGLGLQFLLWYDEGEERNRGNFPPRFSGRQFPNYSSELNVNALELEDSALYLCASRPLGTNYGYTFGSGTRLTVV.

This clonotype was recorded many times. The rearrangement uses TRBV20-1 and TRBJ2-7, with D possibly TRBD2 on 5 matching bases. The germline V gene has CDR1 DFQATT and CDR2 SNEGSKA (reference sequence). This CDR3 is 13 amino acids long. Trimming pared 6 bases from V and 5 bases from J, leaving 17 bases between. CDR3 nucleotide sequence: TGCAGTGCCCGCGGGTGGGGTCCTGACGAGCAGTACTTC. Its translation: CSARGWGPDEQYF.

This clonotype was recorded at least ten times. This CDR3 is CASSISGDEQFF. CDR3 in DNA: TGTGCCAGCAGCATATCAGGGGATGAGCAGTTCTTC. This chain uses TRBV7-2 with TRBJ2-1, with a weak D call TRBD1 (6 bases). Germline V gene lookup returns CDR1 SGHTA and CDR2 FQGNSA. The CDR3 is made up of 12 amino acids. Trimming shortened V by 5 bases and J by 8 bases, and 10 bases separated the two germline ends.

The chain is built from TRBV10-3 and TRBJ2-3, with D tentatively TRBD1 (6 bases). Germline assignment: CDR1 ENHRY and CDR2 SYGVKD. This CDR3 is 14 amino acids long. V lost 1 base and J 6 bases, leaving 11 bases between the germline ends. The CDR3 sequence is CAISELQGQDTQYF. In DNA form, the CDR3 reads TGTGCCATCAGTGAGTTACAGGGTCAGGATACGCAGTATTTT.

This clonotype was seen many times. One end of the junction is discordant with germline, which a read error may explain. The chain links TRBV3-1 to TRBJ2-5; either TRBD1 or TRBD2 may fit D (5 bases each). Germline CDR1 and CDR2: LGHDT and YNNKEL (reference sequence). The CDR3 has 13 residues. CDR3 protein: CASSDRDPPESVF. For the CDR3, the DNA is TGTGCCAGCAGCGATCGGGACCCCCCAGAATCGGTCTTC.

This clonotype was counted a few times. The rearrangement uses TRBV6-5 and TRBJ1-4; no clear D gene. The germline gives CDR1 MNHEY, CDR2 SVGAGI. Trimming took 0 bases from V and 8 from J, leaving 4 bases between them. This CDR3 region has 12 residues. CDR3 region: CASSYSREKLFF. The CDR3 DNA reads TGTGCCAGCAGTTACTCACGGGAAAAACTGTTTTTT.

The chain carries TRBV3-1 and TRBJ2-6, with 10 bases aligning to TRBD1. The junction had 8 bases not matched to a gene; V was cut back by 0 bases and J by 0 bases. Germline CDR1 and CDR2: LGHDT and YNNKEL (reference sequence). This CDR3 is built from 20 residues. The CDR3 spells CASSQDLMGQGLSGANVLTF. CDR3 DNA: TGTGCCAGCAGCCAAGATCTAATGGGACAGGGGCTCTCTGGGGCCAACGTCCTGACTTTC.

The rearrangement joins TRBV7-9 to TRBJ1-2, with D possibly being TRBD1 (5 bases). V was pared by 0 bases and J by 7 bases, with 15 bases between. Germline values: CDR1 SEHNR, CDR2 FQNEAQ (reference sequence). The CDR3 has 15 residues. The CDR3 here is CASSLALAGQGGYTF. The CDR3 DNA follows: TGTGCCAGCAGCTTAGCTTTGGCGGGGCAGGGTGGCTACACCTTC.

This clonotype was counted a few times. The J gene is TRBJ1-5, the V gene TRBV21-1; TRBD1 is the table's D call and was not checked against the DNA. TRBV21-1 is given as a pseudogene. The CDR3 contains 16 residues. Written as DNA, the CDR3 is TGTGCCAGCAGCCCCCGACAGGGGAAGGGCAATCAGCCCCAGCATTTT. It codes for CASSPRQGKGNQPQHF.

CDR3: CSARDLGRLAYEQYF. DNA for the CDR3: TGCAGTGCTAGAGATTTGGGGAGACTGGCCTACGAGCAGTACTTC. The chain has TRBV20-1 and TRBJ2-7, with D possibly TRBD2 on 5 matching bases. V lost 0 bases, J lost 2 bases, and 14 bases lay in between. CDR3 size: 15 residues. CDR1 DFQATT and CDR2 SNEGSKA come from the germline V gene (reference sequence).

The rearrangement uses TRBV29-1 and TRBJ1-2, with 7 nucleotides matching TRBD1. From germline, CDR1 is SQVTM and CDR2 ANQGSEA. With V trimmed by 4 bases and J by 4 bases, 6 bases remained unmatched. The CDR3 has 13 amino acids. The DNA of the CDR3 is TGCAGCGTTGCACAGGGGATTGGCTATGGCTACACCTTC. Translating gives CSVAQGIGYGYTF.

In DNA, the CDR3 is TGTGCCAGCTCACCACTCCGACTAGCGGGAGAATCTGGGGCCAACGTCCTGACTTTC. This translates into CASSPLRLAGESGANVLTF. This chain links TRBV18 with TRBJ2-6; 12 bases match TRBD2. The CDR3 is made up of 19 amino acids. Germline-derived CDR1 and CDR2 are KGHSH and LQKENI. V shed 1 base and J 1 base; nucleotides not matched to a gene: 5.

This clonotype occurred a few times. V usage is TRBV6-1 and J usage is TRBJ2-5; 8 bases fit TRBD2. CDR3 length: 15 residues. In germline, CDR1 is MNHNS, CDR2 SASEGT. Unmatched junction bases numbered 6, after V lost 2 bases and J lost 4 bases. CDR3 nucleotides: TGTGCCAGCAGTGAATTATCGGGAGGGCCAGAGACCCAGTACTTC. Its protein is CASSELSGGPETQYF.

Worth noting for this clonotype: An end of the junction differs from the germline gene, which may be a read error. This chain connects TRBV7-9 to TRBJ2-6; D possibly corresponds to TRBD2 (5 bases). Germline CDR1 is SEHNR and CDR2 is FQNEAQ (reference sequence). The CDR3 has 15 residues. Written as DNA, the CDR3 is TGTGCCGGCAGCTTAGAGGGATCCGGGGCCAACGTCCTGACTTTC. It is translated as CAGSLEGSGANVLTF.

The V gene is TRBV24-1, the J gene TRBJ2-5, with 8 nucleotides matching TRBD1. This CDR3 is 13 amino acids long. V gave up 7 bases and J gave up 3 bases; unmatched junction bases: 3. CDR1 and CDR2 from the germline V gene are KGHDR and SFDVKD. In DNA, the CDR3 is TGTGCCACCAGAATGACAGGGGAAGAGACCCAGTACTTC. This translates into CATRMTGEETQYF.